The clone carrying this T cell receptor (beta chain) has more than one count but fewer than ten. This entry comes from a study of shared clonotypes between healthy human individuals. Donors had no recently reported acute infections or vaccinations and were HIV-negative. Division of CD4+ cells produced a CD45RA+ naive subset and a CD45RA-negative memory subset. The ends were cut back, 2 bases at V and 9 bases at J, with 5 bases in the middle. Germline values: CDR1 MNHEY, CDR2 SVGAGI. This CDR3 has 11 residues. Replicate PCRs run on sorted subsets employed approximately 0.2 ug DNA, approximately 30,000 T cell genomes. Here immunoSEQ multiplex PCR was the method, and the copy in TCRdb shows in-frame clones only, minus some. Of 2 million to 2.5 million clones in the sample, just over 90% were seen once.

The TCR comes from a man between 18 and 29 years old in good health. Some clones in this sample may be carry-over from other donors' samples. The chain combines TRBV6-5 with TRBJ2-1, with D unclear. The specimen was naive CD4+ T cells from PBMCs. This sample's subset: CD45RA+ positively selected. The CDR3 region has the DNA TGTGCCAGCAGTTACCCCGGTGAGCAGTTCTTC. Its protein is CASSYPGEQFF.